This passage covers 28 T cell receptor beta chains from one sample sequenced in a study of PD-L1 blockade in urothelial cancer. Sequencing was performed with immunoSEQ multiplex PCR; in TCRdb, only in-frame clones are kept and a portion is missing. The sample holds tens of thousands of clones; approximately 78% are singletons and the top ten take 1.6%. As to time point: pretreatment peripheral blood. Here the sequenced sample was PBMCs, taken around atezolizumab (anti-PD-L1) treatment. These receptors all come from a man aged 65-85 years with urothelial cancer.

This rearrangement joins TRBV25-1 to TRBJ1-1; possible D gene TRBD1, 5 bases. CDR1 is MGHDK, CDR2 SYGVNS, per germline. The CDR3 consists of 15 residues. V lost 1 base and J 5 bases, leaving 14 bases between the germline ends. CDR3 amino acids: CASSELDIAKTEAFF. For the CDR3, the DNA is TGTGCCAGCAGTGAATTGGACATCGCGAAGACTGAAGCTTTCTTT.

The rearrangement links TRBV28 to TRBJ2-7, with D perhaps TRBD1 (5 bases). The CDR3 is made up of 15 amino acids. Germline loops: CDR1 MDHEN, CDR2 SYDVKM. The V gene lost 8 bases and the J gene lost 2 bases, with 19 bases spanning the gap. The CDR3 coding sequence is TGTGCCAGCCCCCCGGACACCCGTAGTCCCTACGAGCAGTACTTC. This sequence encodes CASPPDTRSPYEQYF.

This clone was detected only a few times. V usage is TRBV4-3 and J usage is TRBJ2-2, with D maybe TRBD2 (6 bases). V gave up 4 bases and J gave up 6 bases, with 21 bases separating them. In germline, CDR1 is LGHNA, CDR2 YSLEER. The CDR3 covers 17 residues. The CDR3 loop reads CASSLLYTGEIAGELFF. The CDR3, as DNA: TGCGCCAGCAGCCTCCTTTATACGGGAGAGATAGCCGGGGAGCTGTTTTTT.

V usage is TRBV2 and J usage is TRBJ1-3, with D perhaps TRBD1 (5 bases). CDR3 length: 13 amino acids. Trimming cost V 8 bases and J 0 bases, with 8 bases left between them. The germline V gene has CDR1 SNHLY and CDR2 FYNNEI. The CDR3 DNA sequence: TGTGCCAGCCTTGACAGCTCTGGAAACACCATATATTTT. Protein product: CASLDSSGNTIYF.

This chain uses TRBV18 with TRBJ2-5; 7 positions agree with TRBD1. V lost 6 bases, J lost 3 bases, and 10 bases stayed unmatched. CDR1 and CDR2 (germline): KGHSH, LQKENI. The CDR3 runs to 15 residues. CDR3 amino acids: CASSPGTVTKETQYF. DNA for the CDR3: TGTGCCAGCTCGCCCGGGACAGTAACTAAAGAGACCCAGTACTTC. Drawing the rest from reference TRBV18 and TRBJ2-5, the complete variable domain is NAGVMQNPRHLVRRRGQEARLRCSPMKGHSHVYWYRQLPEEGLKFMVYLQKENIIDESGMPKERFSAEFPKEGPSILRIQQVVRGDSAAYFCASSPGTVTKETQYFGPGTRLLVL.

CDR3 nucleotides: TGCGCCAGCAGCCAAGTCTACAGGGGCAACTACGAGCAGTACTTC. Translated: CASSQVYRGNYEQYF. The V and J genes are TRBV4-3 and TRBJ2-7, with 7 bases fitting TRBD1. Trimming removed 1 base from V and 3 bases from J; junction bases left unmatched: 6. This CDR3 has 15 residues. The germline gives CDR1 LGHNA, CDR2 YSLEER.

This chain uses TRBV9 with TRBJ2-3; 9 nucleotides agree with TRBD2. Losses at the gene ends were 4 bases for V and 6 bases for J; bases not matched to a gene: 3. The germline V gene has CDR1 SGDLS and CDR2 YYNGEE. The CDR3 is made up of 13 amino acids. Written as DNA, the CDR3 is TGTGCCAGCAGCATAGCGGGAGTCGATACGCAGTATTTT. Translation gives CASSIAGVDTQYF.

V gene TRBV27 combines with J gene TRBJ2-2; D gene ambiguous. Germline assignment: CDR1 MNHEY and CDR2 SMNVEV (reference sequence). The germline V and J ends were trimmed by 3 bases and 4 bases, with 3 bases remaining between them. There are 12 residues in the CDR3. The CDR3 DNA reads as TGTGCCAGCAGTTTCGTCACCGGGGAGCTGTTTTTT. Its protein product is CASSFVTGELFF.

This clone was recorded a few times. V gene TRBV28 combines with J gene TRBJ2-1, with D possibly being TRBD1 (5 bases). From germline, CDR1 is MDHEN and CDR2 SYDVKM. V lost 5 bases, J lost 3 bases, and 8 bases lay in between. The CDR3 extends over 13 amino acids. CDR3: CASSLDNYNEQFF. The CDR3 DNA reads as TGTGCCAGCAGTCTGGACAACTACAATGAGCAGTTCTTC.

This clone was recorded a few times. The chain joins TRBV2 to TRBJ2-7; 13 bases agree with TRBD2. Germline loops: CDR1 SNHLY, CDR2 FYNNEI. This CDR3 contains 14 residues. Losses at the gene ends were 8 bases for V and 7 bases for J; bases not matched to a gene: 8. Here the CDR3 DNA reads TGTGCCAGCCAACTAGCGGGGGGGGCGGGGGAGCAGTACTTC. It translates to CASQLAGGAGEQYF.

By its share, this clone is medium-sized (0.01 to 0.1%). V is TRBV20-1 and J is TRBJ2-1, with TRBD2 matching over 7 bases. CDR1 and CDR2 (germline): DFQATT, SNEGSKA (reference sequence). This CDR3 is 10 amino acids long. With 3 bases clipped from V and 12 bases from J, the junction kept 2 bases outside the gene matches. CDR3 amino acids: CSASGLGQFF. The CDR3 nucleotides read TGCAGTGCTAGCGGACTAGGGCAGTTCTTC.

The rearrangement uses TRBV6-6 and TRBJ2-7, with D perhaps matching TRBD1 (6 bases). V was pared by 7 bases and J by 6 bases, with 22 bases between. The CDR3 has 15 amino acids. Germline assignment: CDR1 MNHNY and CDR2 SVGAGI (reference sequence). In DNA, the CDR3 is TGTGCCAGCACCACACAGGGTTCGAGGCACGGCGAGCAGTACTTC. This encodes CASTTQGSRHGEQYF.

In this sample, this clone turned up a few times. The chain has TRBV5-6 and TRBJ2-3, with 11 bases identical to TRBD2. Germline trimming cut 1 base from V and 2 bases from J; bases unmatched to any gene: 3. Germline assignment: CDR1 SGHDT and CDR2 YYEEEE. This CDR3 is 16 amino acids long. In DNA, the CDR3 is TGTGCCAGCAGCTTGAGACTAGCGGGACCCACAGATACGCAGTATTTT. This encodes CASSLRLAGPTDTQYF.

The rearrangement links TRBV7-9 to TRBJ2-2, with D unresolved. V gave up 4 bases and J gave up 2 bases, with 11 bases separating them. This CDR3 comprises 15 residues. Germline-derived CDR1 and CDR2 are SEHNR and FQNEAQ (reference sequence). This CDR3 reads CASSSSAGNTGELFF. The CDR3 coding sequence is TGTGCCAGCAGCTCGTCGGCAGGAAACACCGGGGAGCTGTTTTTT.

The chain couples TRBV27 to TRBJ1-2, with a weak D call TRBD1 (5 bases). Germline CDR1 is MNHEY and CDR2 is SMNVEV (reference sequence). This CDR3 contains 15 residues. The V end lost 5 bases, the J end lost 0 bases, and 13 bases lay between the germline ends. CDR3 bases: TGTGCCAGCAGTAGTCGGGGGAGAGCTAACTATGGCTACACCTTC. Its translation: CASSSRGRANYGYTF.

The V call is TRBV5-1, the J call TRBJ2-7; D perhaps matches TRBD2 (6 bases). Per the germline V gene, CDR1 is SGHRS and CDR2 is YFSETQ. Trimming removed 0 bases from V and 0 bases from J, with 13 bases in between. This CDR3 comprises 16 residues. This CDR3 is CASSLVSSGSSYEQYF. The CDR3, as DNA: TGCGCCAGCAGCTTGGTGAGTAGCGGCAGCTCCTACGAGCAGTACTTC. Variable domain in full (rest from reference TRBV5-1 and TRBJ2-7): KAGVTQTPRYLIKTRGQQVTLSCSPISGHRSVSWYQQTPGQGLQFLFEYFSETQRNKGNFPGRFSGRQFSNSRSEMNVSTLELGDSALYLCASSLVSSGSSYEQYFGPGTRLTVT.

This chain links TRBV29-1 with TRBJ2-7; the match to TRBD2 covers 8 bases. CDR3 size: 14 residues. V lost 0 bases, J lost 7 bases, and 8 bases stayed unmatched. Germline-derived CDR1 and CDR2 are SQVTM and ANQGSEA. CDR3 coding DNA: TGCAGCGTTGAAGAGACTAGCGCAGGCGGGGAGCAGTACTTC. Protein product: CSVEETSAGGEQYF.

The J gene is TRBJ2-1, the V gene TRBV2; D remains ambiguous. The CDR3 sequence is 12 residues long. Germline V gene data show CDR1 as SNHLY and CDR2 as FYNNEI. The V end was cut by 6 bases, the J end by 6 bases, with 9 bases between. The CDR3 is CASSGFSNEQFF. The CDR3, as DNA: TGTGCCAGCAGCGGTTTTAGCAATGAGCAGTTCTTC.

The chain recombines TRBV5-1 with TRBJ1-5; maybe TRBD1 (5 bases). V was shortened by 2 bases and J by 1 base, with 7 bases between the two germline ends. CDR3 length equals 14 residues. CDR1 and CDR2 (germline): SGHRS, YFSETQ. CDR3 loop: CASSFGGSNQPQHF. The CDR3 DNA reads TGCGCCAGCAGCTTCGGGGGGAGCAATCAGCCCCAGCATTTT. The full variable domain, its missing parts supplied by reference TRBV5-1 and TRBJ1-5, is KAGVTQTPRYLIKTRGQQVTLSCSPISGHRSVSWYQQTPGQGLQFLFEYFSETQRNKGNFPGRFSGRQFSNSRSEMNVSTLELGDSALYLCASSFGGSNQPQHFGDGTRLSIL.

The chain has TRBV10-3 and TRBJ2-7; 8 bases match TRBD1. The CDR3 has 14 residues. Germline loops: CDR1 ENHRY, CDR2 SYGVKD. The V and J ends lost 6 bases and 2 bases, in that order; junction bases with no gene match: 6. CDR3 amino acids: CAIRMTGDAYEQYF. The CDR3 DNA follows: TGTGCCATCAGGATGACAGGGGACGCCTACGAGCAGTACTTC.

V gene TRBV6-6 combines with J gene TRBJ1-1, with 9 bases matching TRBD1. CDR1 is MNHNY, CDR2 SVGAGI, per germline (reference sequence). V lost 3 bases to trimming and J lost 3 bases; unmatched junction nucleotides: 5. This CDR3 is 15 amino acids long. The CDR3 coding sequence is TGTGCCAGCAGTTATCCACAGGGGGCGTACACTGAAGCTTTCTTT. It codes for CASSYPQGAYTEAFF.

The rearrangement joins TRBV7-2 to TRBJ2-7; D might be TRBD1 (6 bases). V gave up 8 bases and J gave up 0 bases, with 11 bases separating them. Germline assignment: CDR1 SGHTA and CDR2 FQGNSA. The CDR3 extends over 13 amino acids. The CDR3 DNA follows: TGTGCCAGCGAAGGACAGACCTCCTACGAGCAGTACTTC. Protein product: CASEGQTSYEQYF.

This clone has a handful of counts. The rearrangement joins TRBV4-2 to TRBJ1-1; 9 bases are a match to TRBD1. With 4 bases clipped from V and 3 bases from J, the junction kept 9 bases outside the gene matches. Germline CDR1 is LGHNA and CDR2 is YNFKEQ. This CDR3 region has 16 residues. In DNA form, the CDR3 reads TGTGCCAGCAGCCCCTTAAACAGGGGGCGCGACACTGAAGCTTTCTTT. This translates into CASSPLNRGRDTEAFF.

This clone was detected a few times. This chain uses TRBV5-5 with TRBJ1-2, with a weak D call TRBD1 (6 bases). Germline lookup yields CDR1 SGHKS and CDR2 YYEKEE (reference sequence). The CDR3 runs 14 residues. The V end was cut by 4 bases, the J end by 3 bases, with 13 bases between. The CDR3 sequence is CASSVGALDYGYTF. The DNA of the CDR3 is TGTGCCAGCAGCGTGGGGGCGCTTGACTATGGCTACACCTTC.

The V gene is TRBV6-5, the J gene TRBJ2-1; no reliable D call. Trimming cost V 0 bases and J 7 bases, with 7 bases left between them. Germline V gene lookup returns CDR1 MNHEY and CDR2 SVGAGI. There are 13 residues in the CDR3. CDR3 loop: CASSYSPTNEQFF. The CDR3 DNA reads TGTGCCAGCAGTTACTCGCCTACTAATGAGCAGTTCTTC.

The chain has TRBV30 and TRBJ2-1; 11 positions match TRBD2. V lost 8 bases and J lost 5; bases outside the gene matches: 5. The CDR3 loop spans 13 amino acids. CDR1 and CDR2 (germline): GTSNPN, SVGIG (reference sequence). The CDR3 loop is CARTGLADNEQFF. The CDR3 coding sequence is TGTGCCCGGACGGGACTAGCGGACAATGAGCAGTTCTTC. Full variable domain (remainder filled in from reference TRBV30 and TRBJ2-1): SQTIHQWPATLVQPVGSPLSLECTVEGTSNPNLYWYRQAAGRGLQLLFYSVGIGQISSEVPQNLSASRPQDRQFILSSKKLLLSDSGFYLCARTGLADNEQFFGPGTRLTVL.

CDR3 nucleotide sequence: TGTGCCAGCAGCGTAGCTCAGCTAGCGGGAGGCAATGAGCAGTTCTTC. This translates into CASSVAQLAGGNEQFF. The chain joins TRBV9 to TRBJ2-1; 11 bases align to TRBD2. The CDR3 is made up of 16 amino acids. Germline values: CDR1 SGDLS, CDR2 YYNGEE. J gave up 6 bases and V 0 bases, and 5 bases lay outside the gene matches.

The chain recombines TRBV14 with TRBJ2-2; unclear D gene. CDR1 SGHDN and CDR2 FVKESK come from the germline V gene. CDR3 size: 14 residues. Trimming took 1 base from V and 7 from J, leaving 10 bases between them. The CDR3 region has the DNA TGTGCCAGCAGCCAAGTCGGTAATCGCGGGGAGCTGTTTTTT. Translated: CASSQVGNRGELFF.